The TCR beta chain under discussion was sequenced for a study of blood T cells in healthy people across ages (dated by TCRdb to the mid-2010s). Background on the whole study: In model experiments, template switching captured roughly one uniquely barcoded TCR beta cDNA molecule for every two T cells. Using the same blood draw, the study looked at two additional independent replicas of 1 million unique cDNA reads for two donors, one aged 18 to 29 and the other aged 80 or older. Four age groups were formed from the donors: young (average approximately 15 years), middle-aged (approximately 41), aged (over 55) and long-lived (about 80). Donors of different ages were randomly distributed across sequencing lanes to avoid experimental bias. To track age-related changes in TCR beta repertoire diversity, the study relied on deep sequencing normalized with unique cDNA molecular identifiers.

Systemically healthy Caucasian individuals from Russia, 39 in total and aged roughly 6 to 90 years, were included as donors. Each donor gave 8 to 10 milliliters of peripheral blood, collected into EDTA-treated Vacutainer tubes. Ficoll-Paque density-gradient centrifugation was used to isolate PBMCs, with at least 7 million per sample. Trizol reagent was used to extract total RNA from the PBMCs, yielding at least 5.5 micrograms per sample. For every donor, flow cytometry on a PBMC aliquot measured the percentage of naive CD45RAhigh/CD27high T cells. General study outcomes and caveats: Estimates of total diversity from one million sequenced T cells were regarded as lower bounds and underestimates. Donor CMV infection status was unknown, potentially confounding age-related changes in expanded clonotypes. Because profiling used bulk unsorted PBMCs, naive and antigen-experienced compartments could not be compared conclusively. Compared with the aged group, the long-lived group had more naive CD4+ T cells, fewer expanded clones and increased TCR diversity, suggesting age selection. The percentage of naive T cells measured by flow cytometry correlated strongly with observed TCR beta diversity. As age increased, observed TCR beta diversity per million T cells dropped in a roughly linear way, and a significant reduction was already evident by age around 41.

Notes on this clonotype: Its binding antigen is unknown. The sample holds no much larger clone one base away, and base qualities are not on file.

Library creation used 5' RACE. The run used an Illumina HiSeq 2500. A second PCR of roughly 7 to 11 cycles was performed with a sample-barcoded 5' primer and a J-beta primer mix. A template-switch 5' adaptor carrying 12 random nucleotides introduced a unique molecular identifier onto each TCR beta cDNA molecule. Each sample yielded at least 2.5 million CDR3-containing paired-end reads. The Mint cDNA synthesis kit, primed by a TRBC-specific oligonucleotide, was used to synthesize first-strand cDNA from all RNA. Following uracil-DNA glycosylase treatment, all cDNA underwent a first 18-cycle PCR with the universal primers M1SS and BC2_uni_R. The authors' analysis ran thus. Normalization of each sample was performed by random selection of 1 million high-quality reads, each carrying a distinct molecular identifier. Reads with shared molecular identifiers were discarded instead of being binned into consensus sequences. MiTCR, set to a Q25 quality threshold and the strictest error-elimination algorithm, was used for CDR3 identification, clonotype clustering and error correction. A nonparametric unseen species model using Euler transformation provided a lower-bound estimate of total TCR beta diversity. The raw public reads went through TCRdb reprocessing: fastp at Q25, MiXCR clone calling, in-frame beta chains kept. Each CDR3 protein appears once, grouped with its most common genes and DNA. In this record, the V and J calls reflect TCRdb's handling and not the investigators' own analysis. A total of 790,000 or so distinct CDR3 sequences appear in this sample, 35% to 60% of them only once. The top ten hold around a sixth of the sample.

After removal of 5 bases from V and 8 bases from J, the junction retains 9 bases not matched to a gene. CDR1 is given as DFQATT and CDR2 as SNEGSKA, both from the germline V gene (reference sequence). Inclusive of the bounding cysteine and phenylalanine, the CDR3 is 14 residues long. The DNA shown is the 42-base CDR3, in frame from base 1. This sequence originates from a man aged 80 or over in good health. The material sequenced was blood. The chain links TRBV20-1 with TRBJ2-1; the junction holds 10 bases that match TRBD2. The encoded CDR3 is CSAVGRAGGHEQFF. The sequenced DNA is TGCAGTGCTGTCGGACGAGCGGGAGGGCATGAGCAGTTCTTC.